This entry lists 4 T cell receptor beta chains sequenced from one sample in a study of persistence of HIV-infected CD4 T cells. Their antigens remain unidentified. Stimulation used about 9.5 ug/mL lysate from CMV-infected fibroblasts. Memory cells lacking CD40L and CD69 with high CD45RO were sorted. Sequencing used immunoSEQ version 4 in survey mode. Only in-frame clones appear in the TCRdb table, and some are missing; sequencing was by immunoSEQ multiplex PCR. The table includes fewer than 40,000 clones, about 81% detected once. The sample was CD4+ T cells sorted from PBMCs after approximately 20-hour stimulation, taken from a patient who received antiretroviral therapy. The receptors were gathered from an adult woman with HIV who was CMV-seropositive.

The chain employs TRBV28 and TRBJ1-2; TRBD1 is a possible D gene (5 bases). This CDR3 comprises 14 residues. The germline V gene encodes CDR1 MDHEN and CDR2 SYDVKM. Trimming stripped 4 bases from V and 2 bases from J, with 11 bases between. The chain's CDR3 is CASSSSTGNYGYTF. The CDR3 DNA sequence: TGTGCCAGCAGTTCCTCCACAGGCAACTATGGCTACACCTTC.

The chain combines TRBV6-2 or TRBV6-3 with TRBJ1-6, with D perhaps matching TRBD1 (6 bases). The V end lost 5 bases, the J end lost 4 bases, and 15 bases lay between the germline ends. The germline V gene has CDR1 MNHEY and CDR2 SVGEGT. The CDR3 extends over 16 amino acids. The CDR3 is CASSPLQQGYNSPLHF. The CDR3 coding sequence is TGTGCCAGCAGTCCCCTCCAACAGGGATATAATTCACCCCTCCACTTT.

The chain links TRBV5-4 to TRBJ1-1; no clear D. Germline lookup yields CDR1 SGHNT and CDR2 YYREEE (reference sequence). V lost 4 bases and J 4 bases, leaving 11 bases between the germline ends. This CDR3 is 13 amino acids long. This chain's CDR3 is CASSQSSITEAFF. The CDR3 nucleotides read TGTGCCAGCAGCCAATCATCAATCACTGAAGCTTTCTTT.

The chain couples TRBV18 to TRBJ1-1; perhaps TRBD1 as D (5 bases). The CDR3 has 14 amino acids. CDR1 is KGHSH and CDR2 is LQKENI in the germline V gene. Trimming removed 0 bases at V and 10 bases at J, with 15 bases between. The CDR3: CASSPPEGIQGAFF. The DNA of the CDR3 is TGTGCCAGCTCACCACCGGAGGGGATCCAGGGAGCTTTCTTT.